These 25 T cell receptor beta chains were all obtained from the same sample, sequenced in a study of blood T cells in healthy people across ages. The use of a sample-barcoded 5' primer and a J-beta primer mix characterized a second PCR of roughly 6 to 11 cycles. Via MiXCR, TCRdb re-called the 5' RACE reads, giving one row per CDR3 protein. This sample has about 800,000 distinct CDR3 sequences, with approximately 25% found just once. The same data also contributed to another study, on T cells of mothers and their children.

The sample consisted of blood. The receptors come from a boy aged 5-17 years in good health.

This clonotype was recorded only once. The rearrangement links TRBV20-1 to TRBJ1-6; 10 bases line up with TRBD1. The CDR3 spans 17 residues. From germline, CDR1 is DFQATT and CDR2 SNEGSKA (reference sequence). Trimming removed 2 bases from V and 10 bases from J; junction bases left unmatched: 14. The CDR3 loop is CSARLPTGGEDRSPLHF. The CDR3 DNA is TGCAGTGCTAGACTACCGACAGGGGGCGAAGATCGATCACCCCTCCACTTT.

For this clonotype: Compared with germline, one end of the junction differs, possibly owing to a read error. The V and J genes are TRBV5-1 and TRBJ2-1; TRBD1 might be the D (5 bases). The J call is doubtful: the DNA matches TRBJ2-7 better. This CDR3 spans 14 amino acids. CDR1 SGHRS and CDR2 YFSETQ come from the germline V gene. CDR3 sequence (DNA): TGCGCCAGCAGTTTGGGGCCCAGGGACTACGAGCAGTACTTC. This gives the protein CASSLGPRDYEQYF.

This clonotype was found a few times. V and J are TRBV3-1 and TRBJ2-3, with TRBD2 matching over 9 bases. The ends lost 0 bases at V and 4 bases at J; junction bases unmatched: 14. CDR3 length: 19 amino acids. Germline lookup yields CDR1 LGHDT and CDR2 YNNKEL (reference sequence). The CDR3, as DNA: TGTGCCAGCAGCCAAGATCCCCTGGATAGCGGGAGTTCAGCAGATACGCAGTATTTT. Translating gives CASSQDPLDSGSSADTQYF.

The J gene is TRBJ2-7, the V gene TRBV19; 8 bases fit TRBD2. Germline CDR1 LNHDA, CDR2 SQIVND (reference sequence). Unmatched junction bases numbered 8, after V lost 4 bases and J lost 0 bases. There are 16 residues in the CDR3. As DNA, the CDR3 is TGTGCCAGTAGTACTTGGCTAGCGGGCAGCTCCTACGAGCAGTACTTC. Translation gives CASSTWLAGSSYEQYF.

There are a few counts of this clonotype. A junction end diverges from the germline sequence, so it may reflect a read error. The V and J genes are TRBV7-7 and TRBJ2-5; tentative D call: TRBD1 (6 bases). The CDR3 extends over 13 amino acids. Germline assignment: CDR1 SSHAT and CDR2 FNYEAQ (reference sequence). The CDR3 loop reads CASSSWTEETQYF. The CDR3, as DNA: TGTGCTAGCAGCTCGTGGACAGAAGAGACCCAGTACTTC.

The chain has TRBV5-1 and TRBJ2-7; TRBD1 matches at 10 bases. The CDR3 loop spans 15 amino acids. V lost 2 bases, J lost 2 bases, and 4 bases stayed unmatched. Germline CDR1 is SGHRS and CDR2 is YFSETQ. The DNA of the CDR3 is TGCGCCAGCAGCTTTGGGGGACAGGGGACCTACGAGCAGTACTTC. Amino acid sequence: CASSFGGQGTYEQYF.

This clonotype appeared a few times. CDR3 in DNA: TGTGCCAGCAGCTTGGCAGAGCGGGGCACTGAAGCTTTCTTT. This encodes CASSLAERGTEAFF. V and J are TRBV7-9 and TRBJ1-1; D ambiguous. The CDR3 runs to 14 residues. Per the germline V gene, CDR1 is SEHNR and CDR2 is FQNEAQ (reference sequence). V shed 3 bases and J shed 4 bases, with 12 bases lying between them.

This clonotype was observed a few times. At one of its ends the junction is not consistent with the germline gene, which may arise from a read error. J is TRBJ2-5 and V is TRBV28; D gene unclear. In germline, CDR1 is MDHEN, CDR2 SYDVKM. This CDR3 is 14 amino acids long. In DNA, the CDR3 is TGCGCCAGCAGTTTAAGGGCCAAACAAGAGACCCAGTACTTC. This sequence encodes CASSLRAKQETQYF.

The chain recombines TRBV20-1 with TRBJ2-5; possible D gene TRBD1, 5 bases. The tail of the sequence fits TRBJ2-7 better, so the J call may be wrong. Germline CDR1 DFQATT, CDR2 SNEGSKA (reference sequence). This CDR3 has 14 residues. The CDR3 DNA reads TGCAGTGCTACCGACAGATCTTCTTCCTACGAGCAGTACTTC. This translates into CSATDRSSSYEQYF.

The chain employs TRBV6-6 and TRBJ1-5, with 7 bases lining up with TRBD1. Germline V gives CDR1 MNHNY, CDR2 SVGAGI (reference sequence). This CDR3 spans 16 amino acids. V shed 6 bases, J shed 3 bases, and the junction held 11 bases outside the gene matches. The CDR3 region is CASSTGEGRYNQPQHF. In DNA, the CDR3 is TGTGCCAGCAGCACAGGGGAGGGACGGTACAATCAGCCCCAGCATTTT.

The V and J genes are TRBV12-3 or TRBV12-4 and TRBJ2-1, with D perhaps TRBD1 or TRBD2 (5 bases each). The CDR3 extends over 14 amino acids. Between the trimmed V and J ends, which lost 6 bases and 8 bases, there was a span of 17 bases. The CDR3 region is CASSGTDAGHEQFF. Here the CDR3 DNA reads TGTGCCAGCAGCGGGACGGACGCCGGGCATGAGCAGTTCTTC.

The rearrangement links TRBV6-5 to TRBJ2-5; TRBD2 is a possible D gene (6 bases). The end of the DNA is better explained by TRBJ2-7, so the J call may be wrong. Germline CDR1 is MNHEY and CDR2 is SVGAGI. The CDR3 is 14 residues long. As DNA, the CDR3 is TGTGCCAGCAGTTACTTATGGGGGGTTGCCGAGCAGTACTTC. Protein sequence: CASSYLWGVAEQYF.

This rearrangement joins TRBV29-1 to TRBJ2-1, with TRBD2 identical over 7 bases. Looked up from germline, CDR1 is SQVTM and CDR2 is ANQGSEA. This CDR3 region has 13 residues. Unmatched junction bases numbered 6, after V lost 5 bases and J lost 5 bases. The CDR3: CSVKRGGDNEQFF. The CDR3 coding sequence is TGCAGCGTTAAACGGGGAGGGGACAATGAGCAGTTCTTC.

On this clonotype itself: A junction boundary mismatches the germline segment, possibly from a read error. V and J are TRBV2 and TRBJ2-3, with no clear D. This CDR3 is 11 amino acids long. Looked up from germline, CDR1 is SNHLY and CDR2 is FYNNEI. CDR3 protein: CAGSHTDTQYF. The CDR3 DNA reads TGTGCCGGCAGTCACACAGATACGCAGTATTTT.

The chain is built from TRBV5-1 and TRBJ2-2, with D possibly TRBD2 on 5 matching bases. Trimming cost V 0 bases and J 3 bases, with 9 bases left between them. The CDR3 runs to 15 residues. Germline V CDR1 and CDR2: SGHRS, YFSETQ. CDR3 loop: CASSLGTRDTGELFF. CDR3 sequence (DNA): TGCGCCAGCAGCTTGGGGACGAGGGACACCGGGGAGCTGTTTTTT.

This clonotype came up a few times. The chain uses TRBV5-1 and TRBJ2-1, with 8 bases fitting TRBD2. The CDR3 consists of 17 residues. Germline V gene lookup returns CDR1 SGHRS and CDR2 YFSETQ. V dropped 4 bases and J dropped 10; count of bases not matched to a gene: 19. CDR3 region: CASSPRGGGPGSTEQFF. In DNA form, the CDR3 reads TGCGCCAGCAGCCCAAGAGGCGGGGGGCCTGGATCCACCGAGCAGTTCTTC.

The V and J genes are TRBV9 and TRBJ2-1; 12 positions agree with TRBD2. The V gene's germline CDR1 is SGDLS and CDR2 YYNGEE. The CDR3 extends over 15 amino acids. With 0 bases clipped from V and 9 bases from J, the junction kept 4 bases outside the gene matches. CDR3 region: CASSVALAGGIEQFF. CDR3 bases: TGTGCCAGCAGCGTAGCACTAGCGGGGGGAATTGAGCAGTTCTTC.

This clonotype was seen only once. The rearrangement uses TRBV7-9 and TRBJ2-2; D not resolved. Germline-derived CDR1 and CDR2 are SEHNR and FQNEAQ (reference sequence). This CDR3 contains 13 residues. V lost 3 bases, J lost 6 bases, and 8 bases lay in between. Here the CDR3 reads CASSFEVSGELFF. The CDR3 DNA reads TGTGCCAGCAGCTTCGAGGTCTCCGGGGAGCTGTTTTTT.

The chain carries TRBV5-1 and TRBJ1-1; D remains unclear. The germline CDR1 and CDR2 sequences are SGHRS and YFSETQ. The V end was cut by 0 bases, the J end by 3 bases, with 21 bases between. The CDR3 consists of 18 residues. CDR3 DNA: TGCGCCAGCAGCTTGGTCTCGGCCGCCGAACGGAGGGACACTGAAGCTTTCTTT. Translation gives CASSLVSAAERRDTEAFF.

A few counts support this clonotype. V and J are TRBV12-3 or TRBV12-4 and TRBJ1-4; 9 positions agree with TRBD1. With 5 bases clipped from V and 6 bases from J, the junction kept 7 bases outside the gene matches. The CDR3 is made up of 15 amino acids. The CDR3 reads CASSPQTGGYEKLFF. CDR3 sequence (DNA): TGTGCCAGCAGTCCCCAAACAGGGGGCTATGAAAAACTGTTTTTT.

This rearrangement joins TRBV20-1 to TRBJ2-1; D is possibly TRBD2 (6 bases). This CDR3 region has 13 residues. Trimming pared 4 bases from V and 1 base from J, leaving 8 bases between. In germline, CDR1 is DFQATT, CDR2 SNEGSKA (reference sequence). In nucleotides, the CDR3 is TGCAGTGCTAACAGCGGGTCCTACAATGAGCAGTTCTTC. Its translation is CSANSGSYNEQFF.

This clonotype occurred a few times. In DNA, the CDR3 is TGCAGTGCTAGAGAGAAATCAACCTACGAGCAGTACTTC. Translation gives CSAREKSTYEQYF. The chain is built from TRBV20-1 and TRBJ2-7; D is undetermined. Trimming stripped 0 bases from V and 2 bases from J, with 8 bases between. This CDR3 is 13 amino acids long. Germline V gene lookup returns CDR1 DFQATT and CDR2 SNEGSKA (reference sequence).

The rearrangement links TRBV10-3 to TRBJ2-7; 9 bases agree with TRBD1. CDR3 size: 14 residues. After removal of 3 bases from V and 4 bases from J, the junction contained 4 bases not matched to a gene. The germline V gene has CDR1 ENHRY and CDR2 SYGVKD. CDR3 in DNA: TGTGCCATCAGTGAAGGACAGGGGAAATACGAGCAGTACTTC. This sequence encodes CAISEGQGKYEQYF.

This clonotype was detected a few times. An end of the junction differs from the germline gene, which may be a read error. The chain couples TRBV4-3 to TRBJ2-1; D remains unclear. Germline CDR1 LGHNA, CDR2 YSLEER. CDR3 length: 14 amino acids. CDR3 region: CASSEDPSYNEQFF. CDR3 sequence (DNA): TGCGCCAGCAGCGAAGATCCGTCCTACAATGAGCAGTTCTTC.

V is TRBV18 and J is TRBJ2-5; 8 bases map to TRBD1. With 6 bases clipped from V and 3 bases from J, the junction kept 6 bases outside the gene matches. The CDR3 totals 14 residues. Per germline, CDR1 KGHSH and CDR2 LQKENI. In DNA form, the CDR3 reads TGTGCCAGCTCGGGGACAGGTTATGAAGAGACCCAGTACTTC. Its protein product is CASSGTGYEETQYF.